These T cell receptor beta chains were read from a single sample in a study of T-cell reconstitution after alpha-beta-depleted transplantation in children. TCRdb re-analysed the PCR reads in MiXCR, keeping a single row per CDR3 protein. The repertoire holds about 580,000 distinct CDR3 sequences, 23% seen once, with approximately 14% in the top ten. The sequencing used PBMCs, mostly from graft donor cells, collected 360 days after TCRalphabeta/CD19-depleted stem cell transplant. All receptors come from a boy under two years old who had a stem cell transplant for acute myeloid leukemia, so the T cells may come from the graft donor. Each CDR3 is given with its conserved first and last residue.

v_call,cdr3_aa
TRBV6-5,CASSYTIAGSSYNEQFF
TRBV20-1,CSRPGDTIYNEQFF
TRBV20-1,CSARGTRGYNEQFF
TRBV12-3/TRBV12-4,CASRPGLAGELFF
TRBV7-9,CASSFPTGALPYEQYF
TRBV20-1,CSAPPNAGTGVRQPQHF
TRBV12-3/TRBV12-4,CASRPERGIEKLFF
TRBV2,CASSDDLQHIQYF
TRBV4-3,CASSQDLGLHPETQYF
TRBV29-1,CSVGQGAGETQYF
TRBV12-3/TRBV12-4,CASTPWGEQPQHF
TRBV6-4,CASSEGTRGPGELFF
TRBV10-3,CAISESHRGGNQPQHF
TRBV28,CATRGTEAFF
TRBV6-1,CASSPRTSPWETQYF
TRBV6-1,CASSEIFRGDTEAFF
TRBV20-1,CSARAGPLGGYTF
TRBV6-6,CASSYRRSYGYTF
TRBV10-3,CAISAGVSYNEQFF
TRBV4-1,CASSQLTRGEKLFF
TRBV20-1,CSVIIASWGSYEQYF
TRBV20-1,CSARALDSYEQYF
TRBV2,CASSDSVRVADTQYF
TRBV10-3,CAISELIPAGYTF
TRBV7-9,CASSSFVKGSGEQYF
TRBV6-5,CASRSRQGWRAFF
TRBV11-2,CASLDYKGQVPGELFF
TRBV24-1,CATSAGFGSRTGKNNEQFF
TRBV7-9,CASSLVGVGRETQYF
TRBV6-2/TRBV6-3,CASSYVLGGGTIINTGELFF
TRBV12-3/TRBV12-4,CASSLRGAGRETQYF
TRBV19,CASSIGWGKNTEAFF
TRBV7-9,CASSPTTASTDTQYF
TRBV20-1,CSARVWGVGRTEAFF
TRBV6-5,CASSFVVSDTQYF
TRBV11-2,CASSLEMGAGELFF
TRBV15,CATSRDSWGQSYEQYF
TRBV20-1,CSALRTGRSLLSNQPQHF
TRBV5-1,CASSLGQGNNGYTF
TRBV6-5,CASSSLFVWGGTEAFF